The 21 T cell receptor beta chains presented below share a single source sample, sequenced in a study of cytomegalovirus exposure and HLA in healthy donors. This PCR relied on a set of 60 Vbeta primers and 13 Jbeta primers. Profiled with immunoSEQ multiplex PCR; TCRdb holds only in-frame clones, not every one. The sample records about 180,000 clones, over 80% being singletons. Source material: PBMCs. The receptors here all came from a man between 40 and 49 years old in good health and CMV-seronegative.

J is TRBJ2-7 and V is TRBV7-9, with a weak D call TRBD2 (5 bases). V was shortened by 1 base and J by 2 bases, with 18 bases between the two germline ends. CDR1 and CDR2 (germline): SEHNR, FQNEAQ (reference sequence). CDR3 length: 17 amino acids. The CDR3 loop is CASSLGSTGSHPYEQYF. In DNA form, the CDR3 reads TGTGCCAGCAGCTTAGGATCGACGGGGTCACATCCCTACGAGCAGTACTTC.

V gene TRBV4-1 combines with J gene TRBJ2-3, with 8 bases lining up with TRBD2. Germline loops: CDR1 MGHRA, CDR2 YSYEKL. The length of the CDR3 is 17 residues. The J segment lost 1 base and the V segment lost 1 base, leaving 7 bases of the junction unmatched. The CDR3 coding sequence is TGCGCCAGCAGCCAAGTCTCGCGGGGGGCGGGCACAGATACGCAGTATTTT. This sequence encodes CASSQVSRGAGTDTQYF.

This clone was counted a single time. V and J are TRBV5-6 and TRBJ1-5, with D perhaps TRBD1 (5 bases). Germline V gene data show CDR1 as SGHDT and CDR2 as YYEEEE. With 4 bases removed from V and 7 bases from J, the gap between germline ends came to 21 bases. This CDR3 is built from 16 residues. CDR3 in DNA: TGTGCCAGCAGCCCCTGGGCGGGGACTGAAAAGCAGCCCCAGCATTTT. This translates into CASSPWAGTEKQPQHF.

In this sample, this clone turned up once. The V call is TRBV28, the J call TRBJ2-2; 10 nucleotides agree with TRBD1. Losses at the gene ends were 8 bases for V and 4 bases for J; bases not matched to a gene: 4. CDR1 and CDR2 from the germline V gene are MDHEN and SYDVKM. This CDR3 has 14 amino acids. CDR3 in DNA: TGTGCCAGCCTGACAGGGGGCGCCACCGGGGAGCTGTTTTTT. Its protein product is CASLTGGATGELFF. Drawing the rest from reference TRBV28 and TRBJ2-2, the complete variable domain is DVKVTQSSRYLVKRTGEKVFLECVQDMDHENMFWYRQDPGLGLRLIYFSYDVKMKEKGDIPEGYSVSREKKERFSLILESASTNQTSMYLCASLTGGATGELFFGEGSRLTVL.

The chain carries TRBV19 and TRBJ2-5, with 8 bases lining up with TRBD1. Per germline, CDR1 LNHDA and CDR2 SQIVND (reference sequence). V lost 3 bases and J lost 4; bases outside the gene matches: 4. CDR3 length: 14 amino acids. The CDR3 DNA reads as TGTGCCAGTAGTATGGACAGGGAACTAGAGACCCAGTACTTC. This codes for CASSMDRELETQYF.

The V and J genes are TRBV15 and TRBJ2-3, with D possibly TRBD1 on 7 matching bases. Germline V gene sequence: CDR1 LNHNV, CDR2 YYDKDF (reference sequence). This CDR3 is built from 16 residues. V lost 0 bases and J 0 bases, leaving 10 bases between the germline ends. The CDR3 DNA reads TGTGCCACCAGCAGAGATGGAGGGGGCAGCACAGATACGCAGTATTTT. It specifies CATSRDGGGSTDTQYF.

The chain recombines TRBV30 with TRBJ1-3; D is unclear. The V gene lost 1 base and the J gene lost 0 bases, with 10 bases spanning the gap. Looked up from germline, CDR1 is GTSNPN and CDR2 is SVGIG (reference sequence). The CDR3 totals 15 residues. The CDR3 DNA follows: TGTGCCTGGAGTGCAGGCGACTACTCTGGAAACACCATATATTTT. It yields the protein CAWSAGDYSGNTIYF.

The chain links TRBV4-3 to TRBJ2-7; maybe TRBD1 (5 bases). This CDR3 region has 15 residues. Germline CDR1 is LGHNA and CDR2 is YSLEER. The V end lost 0 bases, the J end lost 4 bases, and 13 bases lay between the germline ends. DNA of the CDR3: TGCGCCAGCAGCCAAGAATCACAGGTGACATACGAGCAGTACTTC. Its translation: CASSQESQVTYEQYF.

For the CDR3, the DNA is TGTGCCAGCAGCTTAGCGCAGGGGACGGGAAACACCATATATTTT. Protein product: CASSLAQGTGNTIYF. The chain couples TRBV7-3 to TRBJ1-3, with D possibly matching TRBD1 (6 bases). The germline V gene has CDR1 SGHTA and CDR2 FQGTGA. The CDR3 length is 15 residues. Trimming took off 2 bases at V and 4 bases at J, with 12 bases between the two ends.

The J gene is TRBJ2-1, the V gene TRBV30; 9 bases are a match to TRBD2. V gave up 1 base and J gave up 4 bases; unmatched junction bases: 5. Germline V CDR1 and CDR2: GTSNPN, SVGIG (reference sequence). The CDR3 has 15 residues. CDR3 residues: CAWSDRLAAYNEQFF. Here the CDR3 DNA reads TGTGCCTGGAGTGACAGACTAGCGGCGTACAATGAGCAGTTCTTC.

The chain combines TRBV7-3 with TRBJ2-3; possible D gene TRBD2, 6 bases. Germline-derived CDR1 and CDR2 are SGHTA and FQGTGA. Trimming pared 4 bases from V and 2 bases from J, leaving 10 bases between. The CDR3 consists of 14 residues. The CDR3 sequence is CASSSGLITDTQYF. The CDR3 DNA reads as TGTGCCAGCAGCTCGGGACTGATCACAGATACGCAGTATTTT.

This clone has a handful of counts. This chain links TRBV10-3 with TRBJ2-4; unclear D gene. The V gene lost 0 bases and the J gene lost 9 bases, with 6 bases spanning the gap. CDR3 size: 12 residues. Germline CDR1 reads ENHRY; CDR2 reads SYGVKD. CDR3 sequence: CAISESLAIQYF. CDR3 DNA sequence: TGTGCCATCAGTGAGTCGTTGGCCATTCAGTACTTC.

Concerning this clone itself: Other DNA sequences in the sample encode the same CDR3. This chain connects TRBV7-3 to TRBJ1-2, with no clear D. This CDR3 has 15 residues. Germline-derived CDR1 and CDR2 are SGHTA and FQGTGA. The V gene lost 2 bases and the J gene lost 5 bases, with 15 bases spanning the gap. The CDR3 DNA reads as TGTGCCAGCAGCTTATTGGGCCGGACTGATTATGGCTACACCTTC. Its translation: CASSLLGRTDYGYTF.

The chain links TRBV6-5 to TRBJ1-4; D gene uncertain. Germline-derived CDR1 and CDR2 are MNHEY and SVGAGI. The V end was cut by 4 bases, the J end by 8 bases, with 11 bases between. The CDR3 contains 13 residues. Here the CDR3 reads CASSSVTGEKLFF. CDR3 in DNA: TGTGCCAGCAGTTCCGTCACCGGGGAAAAACTGTTTTTT.

This chain's CDR3 is CASRKLAVHGTDTQYF. CDR3 in DNA: TGTGCCAGCAGAAAACTAGCGGTCCACGGGACAGATACGCAGTATTTT. The chain recombines TRBV2 with TRBJ2-3; 8 bases match TRBD2. The CDR3 consists of 16 residues. Germline CDR1 is SNHLY and CDR2 is FYNNEI. V lost 6 bases, J lost 3 bases, and 11 bases stayed unmatched.

The V gene is TRBV6-1, the J gene TRBJ1-5; D remains unclear. The CDR3 has 13 amino acids. Between the trimmed V and J ends, which lost 2 bases and 5 bases, there was a span of 7 bases. Germline lookup yields CDR1 MNHNS and CDR2 SASEGT. CDR3 residues: CASSEWRDQPQHF. Written as DNA, the CDR3 is TGTGCCAGCAGTGAATGGCGGGATCAGCCCCAGCATTTT.

The chain employs TRBV7-3 and TRBJ1-4; TRBD1 is a possible D gene (5 bases). Trimming pared 5 bases from V and 7 bases from J, leaving 17 bases between. The CDR3 runs to 15 residues. Germline assignment: CDR1 SGHTA and CDR2 FQGTGA. CDR3 loop: CASSPLGGLGEKLFF. CDR3 bases: TGTGCCAGCAGCCCTCTGGGGGGGTTGGGTGAAAAACTGTTTTTT. The full variable domain, in which reference TRBV7-3 and TRBJ1-4 provide the parts outside the CDR3, is GAGVSQTPSNKVTEKGKYVELRCDPISGHTALYWYRQSLGQGPEFLIYFQGTGAADDSGLPNDRFFAVRPEGSVSTLKIQRTERGDSAVYLCASSPLGGLGEKLFFGSGTQLSVL.

The chain carries TRBV11-3 and TRBJ2-4; 7 bases map to TRBD1. The CDR3 runs 13 residues. V shed 5 bases and J 7 bases; nucleotides not matched to a gene: 5. Germline V lookup: CDR1 SGHNT, CDR2 YENEEA. The CDR3 nucleotides are TGTGCCAGCAGCCCGGGACAGCGGAACATTCAGTACTTC. Its translation is CASSPGQRNIQYF.

The rearrangement links TRBV7-6 to TRBJ1-5; no firm D call. Germline V gene lookup returns CDR1 SGHVS and CDR2 FNYEAQ. Trimming took off 4 bases at V and 0 bases at J, with 13 bases between the two ends. The length of the CDR3 is 16 residues. CDR3 nucleotide sequence: TGTGCCAGCAGCTCCGAGGGCCGGGCTAGCAATCAGCCCCAGCATTTT. Translation gives CASSSEGRASNQPQHF. Together with reference TRBV7-6 and TRBJ1-5, the CDR3 gives the full variable domain: GAGVSQSPRYKVTKRGQDVALRCDPISGHVSLYWYRQALGQGPEFLTYFNYEAQQDKSGLPNDRFSAERPEGSISTLTIQRTEQRDSAMYRCASSSEGRASNQPQHFGDGTRLSIL.

This clone has just one count. The chain recombines TRBV9 with TRBJ2-5; D is perhaps TRBD1 (5 bases). Trimming cost V 1 base and J 6 bases, with 13 bases left between them. This CDR3 region has 14 residues. Per the germline V gene, CDR1 is SGDLS and CDR2 is YYNGEE. CDR3 sequence reads: CASSVSDSAQTQYF. CDR3 DNA: TGTGCCAGCAGCGTATCCGACAGTGCCCAGACCCAGTACTTC.

The gene calls are TRBV9 and TRBJ2-3; TRBD2 is a possible D gene (7 bases). This CDR3 region has 15 residues. Germline CDR1 reads SGDLS; CDR2 reads YYNGEE. Between the trimmed V and J ends, which lost 2 bases and 5 bases, there was a span of 15 bases. For the CDR3, the DNA is TGTGCCAGCAGCGTTTTAGGGGGGGGCGGAGATACGCAGTATTTT. This translates into CASSVLGGGGDTQYF.